This is a list of T cell receptor beta chains from one sample in a study of neurological immune-mediated disorders. MiXCR was run by TCRdb on the 5' RACE reads, yielding one entry per CDR3 protein. The sample shows about 79,000 distinct CDR3 sequences, about 14% of them seen only once. Sequenced material: PBMCs. The receptors were sampled from a woman aged 45-65 years in good health. Each CDR3 is given with its conserved first and last residue. D genes are given only for firm matches. The size field is filled for only some rows; it gives once, few, many or a size class.

DNA | CDR3 | J | D | size | V
TGTGCCATCAGGCCACAGGGTGTGGGCACTGAAGCTTTCTTT | CAIRPQGVGTEAFF | TRBJ1-1 | - | many | TRBV10-3
TGCAGTGCCGTCCTGGAGTATCGGCTCGAGACCCAGTACTTC | CSAVLEYRLETQYF | TRBJ2-5 | - | many | TRBV20-1
TGTGCCAGCAGTTTAAGTGGAGGTAGCAATCAGCCCCAGCATTTT | CASSLSGGSNQPQHF | TRBJ1-5 | - | many | TRBV28
TGTGCCAGCAGCTTAGTGTGGTCCCCCGAGGGGAACGAGCAGTACTTC | CASSLVWSPEGNEQYF | TRBJ2-7 | - | many | TRBV7-2
TGCAGTGCTAGACCAACGGGGAGTTGGGCTGAAGCTTTCTTT | CSARPTGSWAEAFF | TRBJ1-1 | - | - | TRBV20-1
TGTGCTAGTGGCTACAGCACAGATACGCAGTATTTT | CASGYSTDTQYF | TRBJ2-3 | - | many | TRBV12-5
TGTGCCAGCAGCTTAGGAGGGGGATTAGCGGGCGGTACAGATACGCAGTATTTT | CASSLGGGLAGGTDTQYF | TRBJ2-3 | - | many | TRBV11-2
TGTGCCAGCAGTTCCTCCGACAGGGGGAGTGAGACCCAGTACTTC | CASSSSDRGSETQYF | TRBJ2-5 | TRBD1 | - | TRBV12-3/TRBV12-4
TGCAGTAGACGACAGGGCCAGGGCTATGGCTACACCTTC | CSRRQGQGYGYTF | TRBJ1-2 | TRBD1 | few | TRBV20-1
TGCGCCAGAGGCCGAGAGTTAACCGTAGCGGGAAATGAGCAGTTCTTC | CARGRELTVAGNEQFF | TRBJ2-1 | TRBD2 | once | TRBV4-1